One and the same sample provided the 10 T cell receptor beta chains below, sequenced in a study of blood T cell repertoires in COVID-19. Here immunoSEQ multiplex PCR was the method, and the copy in TCRdb shows in-frame clones only, minus some. The sample holds 350,000 to 450,000 clones, 80% to 90% seen once. The sample taken for sequencing was PBMCs or T cells enriched from blood (not recorded which). The receptors shown here come from a man aged 25-40 years who had recovered from COVID-19.

This clone has a single count. The genes are TRBV7-2 and TRBJ2-7, with D perhaps matching TRBD1 (6 bases). CDR3 length: 14 residues. Trimming pared 3 bases from V and 5 bases from J, leaving 14 bases between. Germline V gives CDR1 SGHTA, CDR2 FQGNSA. The CDR3 coding sequence is TGTGCCAGCAGCTTCGAGACAGGTATTAACGAGCAGTACTTC. This sequence encodes CASSFETGINEQYF. Full variable domain (outside the CDR3, taken from reference TRBV7-2 and TRBJ2-7): GAGVSQSPSNKVTEKGKDVELRCDPISGHTALYWYRQSLGQGLEFLIYFQGNSAPDKSGLPSDRFSAERTGGSVSTLTIQRTQQEDSAVYLCASSFETGINEQYFGPGTRLTVT.

A single count supports this clone. The chain carries TRBV18 and TRBJ1-3; TRBD1 agrees at 7 bases. Looked up from germline, CDR1 is KGHSH and CDR2 is LQKENI. The CDR3 contains 15 residues. With V trimmed by 4 bases and J by 8 bases, 11 bases remained unmatched. The CDR3 DNA follows: TGTGCCAGCTCACTTTCCTTACAGGGGACCGACACCATATATTTT. Translating it yields CASSLSLQGTDTIYF. The full variable domain, in which reference TRBV18 and TRBJ1-3 provide the parts outside the CDR3, is NAGVMQNPRHLVRRRGQEARLRCSPMKGHSHVYWYRQLPEEGLKFMVYLQKENIIDESGMPKERFSAEFPKEGPSILRIQQVVRGDSAAYFCASSLSLQGTDTIYFGEGSWLTVV.

The chain links TRBV10-2 to TRBJ2-1, with 10 bases matching TRBD2. This CDR3 is 20 amino acids long. Germline CDR1 is WSHSY and CDR2 is SAAADI. V shed 6 bases, J shed 0 bases, and the junction held 17 bases outside the gene matches. CDR3: CASSIPTTGLARSSYNEQFF. The CDR3 region has the DNA TGCGCCAGCAGCATTCCTACGACGGGACTAGCGCGAAGCTCCTACAATGAGCAGTTCTTC.

This clone was observed a single time. Distinct nucleotide sequences in the sample also encode this CDR3. This chain links TRBV7-9 with TRBJ2-7, with a tentative D call TRBD1 (6 bases). The CDR3 sequence is 14 residues long. V was shortened by 4 bases and J by 0 bases, with 10 bases between the two germline ends. Germline loops: CDR1 SEHNR, CDR2 FQNEAQ (reference sequence). CDR3 DNA: TGTGCCAGCAGCTCTCCGGACAGCTCCTACGAGCAGTACTTC. Amino acid sequence: CASSSPDSSYEQYF.

The genes are TRBV6-5 and TRBJ1-2, with D perhaps TRBD1 (6 bases). V lost 0 bases to trimming and J lost 5 bases, with 10 bases between them. CDR1 MNHEY and CDR2 SVGAGI come from the germline V gene. CDR3 length: 14 amino acids. The CDR3 nucleotides are TGTGCCAGCAGTTACTCGGACAGACGTTATGGCTACACCTTC. It yields the protein CASSYSDRRYGYTF.

The chain joins TRBV25-1 to TRBJ1-4; D perhaps matches TRBD1 (5 bases). Germline lookup yields CDR1 MGHDK and CDR2 SYGVNS. The CDR3 length is 15 residues. V dropped 1 base and J dropped 4 bases, with 10 bases sitting between them. CDR3 nucleotides: TGTGCCAGCAGTGAATTCACAGGCCGTAATGAAAAACTGTTTTTT. The encoded protein is CASSEFTGRNEKLFF.

This clone was recorded a few times. The V call is TRBV6-4, the J call TRBJ2-3; tentative D call: TRBD1 (5 bases). The germline V gene has CDR1 MRHNA and CDR2 SNTAGT. This CDR3 has 13 amino acids. V was pared by 5 bases and J by 6 bases, with 12 bases between. The CDR3 DNA reads as TGTGCCAGCAGTCCCCAGGGCTTCGATACGCAGTATTTT. Amino acid sequence: CASSPQGFDTQYF.

V gene TRBV6-5 combines with J gene TRBJ1-1, with no clear D. V lost 0 bases and J 1 base, leaving 6 bases between the germline ends. CDR1 MNHEY and CDR2 SVGAGI come from the germline V gene. The CDR3 is 14 amino acids. DNA for the CDR3: TGTGCCAGCAGTTACTCGTTCGGGAACACTGAAGCTTTCTTT. The encoded protein is CASSYSFGNTEAFF.

The chain has TRBV18 and TRBJ2-2; D is ambiguous. Germline CDR1 is KGHSH and CDR2 is LQKENI. The CDR3 sequence is 15 residues long. V lost 4 bases and J 5 bases, leaving 14 bases between the germline ends. The CDR3 DNA is TGTGCCAGCTCACGGTGGCAGGCTGAAACCGGGGAGCTGTTTTTT. It encodes CASSRWQAETGELFF.

This clone was detected only once. V usage is TRBV18 and J usage is TRBJ1-3, with D hard to call. Germline CDR1 is KGHSH and CDR2 is LQKENI. This CDR3 spans 14 amino acids. With 3 bases removed from V and 3 bases from J, the gap between germline ends came to 9 bases. CDR3 nucleotide sequence: TGTGCCAGCTCACCTCCCGGGGTTGGAAACACCATATATTTT. Translating gives CASSPPGVGNTIYF.